This TCR beta chain was sequenced during a study of regulatory T cells in long-lasting Graves disease. The study's findings and limits: Relative to new patients (roughly 970), persistent patients exhibited greater sharing of public clonotypes (2,741). Rather than thyroid tissue, only peripheral blood underwent study. Persistent Graves' patients showed a TCR diversity that was lower than that of newly diagnosed ones.

Trimming cost V 7 bases and J 7 bases, with 11 bases left between them. The CDR3 runs 12 residues. Per germline, CDR1 MNHNS and CDR2 SASEGT. The time point here: newly diagnosed GD, antithyroid drugs for less than 3 months. Following extraction of RNA from PBMCs, that RNA was used to make the TCR library. HTBI primers from iRepertoire and Arm-PCR of CDR3 regions yielded the TCR beta libraries. From the multiplex PCR reads, TCRdb called clonotypes with MiXCR, one entry per CDR3 protein. The sample includes 350,000 to 450,000 distinct CDR3 sequences, around 11% of them seen just once. Turning to this clonotype: Its specificity is not known.

This sample was also put to use in a study of T cells in Graves' hyperthyroidism and ophthalmopathy. That study adds: Primed by the HTBI set, a first-round RT-PCR was run on the TCR CDR3.

This sample comprised peripheral blood mononuclear cells (PBMCs), obtained at new diagnosis, from a patient treated with antithyroid drugs. This TCR came from a woman aged 18-29 years with Graves disease. This chain links TRBV6-1 with TRBJ2-1; the D is unclear. The CDR3, as DNA: TGTGCCAGCACCCAACCCCGGAATGAGCAGTTCTTC. This codes for CASTQPRNEQFF.